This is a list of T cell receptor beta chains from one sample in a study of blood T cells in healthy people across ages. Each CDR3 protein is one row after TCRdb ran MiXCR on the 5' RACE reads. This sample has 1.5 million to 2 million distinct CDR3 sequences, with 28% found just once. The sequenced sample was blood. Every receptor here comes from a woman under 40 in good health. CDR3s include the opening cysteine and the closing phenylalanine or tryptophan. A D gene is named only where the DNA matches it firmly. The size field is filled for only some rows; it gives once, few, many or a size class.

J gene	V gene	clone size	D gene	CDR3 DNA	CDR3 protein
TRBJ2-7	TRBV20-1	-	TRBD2	TGCAGTGCAACGGCGGGGACTAGCGGGACCTACGAGCAGTACTTC	CSATAGTSGTYEQYF
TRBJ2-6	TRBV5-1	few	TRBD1	TGCGCCAGCAGCTTGGTACAGGGGTCATCTGGGGCCAACGTCCTGACTTTC	CASSLVQGSSGANVLTF
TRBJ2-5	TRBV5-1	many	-	TGCGCCAGCAGCAAGGACAGACAAGAGACCCAGTACTTC	CASSKDRQETQYF
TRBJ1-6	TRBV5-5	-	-	TGTGCCAGCAGCGAGCCGACAAGACCCAATTCACCCCTCCACTTT	CASSEPTRPNSPLHF
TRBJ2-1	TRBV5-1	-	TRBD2	TGCGCCAGCAGCTTGGATTTGGCGGGAGTTAACCTTGAGCAGTTCTTC	CASSLDLAGVNLEQFF
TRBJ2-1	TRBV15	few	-	TGTGCCACCAGCAGCTCGACCCGAAGCTCCTACAATGAGCAGTTCTTC	CATSSSTRSSYNEQFF
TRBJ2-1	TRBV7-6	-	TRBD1	TGTGCCAGCACCGGGGACAGAAGCCCCTACAATGAGCAGTTCTTC	CASTGDRSPYNEQFF
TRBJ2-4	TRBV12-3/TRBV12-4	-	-	TGTGCCAGCAGTTTAGGACCCGGAAACATTCAGTACTTC	CASSLGPGNIQYF
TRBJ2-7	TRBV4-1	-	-	TGCGCCACCACCAGGGGAATTAGGGATCAAGAGACCCAGGACTTC	CATTRGIRDQETQDF
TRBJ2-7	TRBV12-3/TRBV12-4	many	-	TGTGCCAGCAGTTTAGCGTTGATCTGGAACCCCCACGAGCAGTACTTC	CASSLALIWNPHEQYF
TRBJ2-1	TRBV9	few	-	TGTGCCAGCAGCTCCTCGATGGAGCAGTTCTTC	CASSSSMEQFF
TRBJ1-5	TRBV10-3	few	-	TGTGCCATCAGTGAGTCGGGCAGGGGAGGTCAGCCCCAGCATTTT	CAISESGRGGQPQHF
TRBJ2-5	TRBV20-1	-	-	TGCAGTGCTCTGCGGGGGCCCCCGGGTGGGACCCAGTACTTC	CSALRGPPGGTQYF
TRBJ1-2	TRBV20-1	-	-	TGCAGTGCTAGAGATTGGGGCAGGGACTCTGGCTACACCTTC	CSARDWGRDSGYTF
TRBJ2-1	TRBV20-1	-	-	TGCAGTGCTAACCAGCGGACCCGCTCCTACAATGAGCAGTTCTTC	CSANQRTRSYNEQFF
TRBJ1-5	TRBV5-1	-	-	TGCGCCAGCAGCTGGCACCGGGACGGCCCTAATCAGCCCCAGCATTTT	CASSWHRDGPNQPQHF
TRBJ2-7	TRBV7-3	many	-	TGTGCCAGCAGCTTACCTGGGGAGTCCTACGAGCAGTACTTC	CASSLPGESYEQYF
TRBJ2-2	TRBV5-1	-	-	TGCGCCAGCAGCTTGGAAGGCGGTAACACCGGGGAGCTGTTTTTT	CASSLEGGNTGELFF
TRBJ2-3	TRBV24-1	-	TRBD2	TGTGCCACCAGTGACCGGACTAGCGGTAGCACAGATACGCAGTATTTT	CATSDRTSGSTDTQYF
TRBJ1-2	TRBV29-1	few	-	TGCAGCGTTCTAGGCGGACATGGCTACACCTTC	CSVLGGHGYTF
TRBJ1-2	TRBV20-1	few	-	TGCAGTGCTAGCGGAGCGACCTATGGCTACACCTTC	CSASGATYGYTF
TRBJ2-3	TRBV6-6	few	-	TGTGCCAGCAGTCCTCGCCTGGTGGTTTCCACAGATACGCAGTATTTT	CASSPRLVVSTDTQYF
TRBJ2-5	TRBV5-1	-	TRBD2	TGCGCCAGCAGCCCGGGGGGGCCGGCGACCCAGTACTTC	CASSPGGPATQYF
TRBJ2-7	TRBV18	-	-	TGTGCCAGCTCACCGGATATCAACGAGCAGTACTTC	CASSPDINEQYF
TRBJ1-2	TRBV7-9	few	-	TGTGCCAGCAGCTCGCAAGGGTTTCCTGGCTACACCTTC	CASSSQGFPGYTF
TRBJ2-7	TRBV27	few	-	TGTGCCAGCAGTGGTGGCCCGATCGGACTCCAGTACTTC	CASSGGPIGLQYF
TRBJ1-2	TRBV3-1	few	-	TGTGCCAGCAGCCAAGATGATCACTATGGCTACACCTTC	CASSQDDHYGYTF
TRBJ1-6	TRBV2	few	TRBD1	TGTGCCAGCAGTGAACGGGACAGGGACTGTTCACCCCTCCACTTT	CASSERDRDCSPLHF
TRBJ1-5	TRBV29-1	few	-	TGCAGCGCCCAGACAGGCGGGGGTACGCCCCAGCATTTT	CSAQTGGGTPQHF
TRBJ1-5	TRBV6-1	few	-	TGTGCCAGCGACCCGGGACAAGGTTCTTTTGGCAATCAGCCCCAGCATTTT	CASDPGQGSFGNQPQHF
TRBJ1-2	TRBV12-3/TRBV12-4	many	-	TGTGCCAGCAGCGCTCACAACTATGGCTACACCTTC	CASSAHNYGYTF
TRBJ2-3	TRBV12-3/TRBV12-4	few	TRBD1	TGTGCCAGCAGTTTAGCCATCGACAGGGCTCTGCCAAATACGCAGTATTTT	CASSLAIDRALPNTQYF
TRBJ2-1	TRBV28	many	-	TGTGCCAGCAGCCTCCGGTGGAAGAGCTCCTACAATGAGCAGTTCTTC	CASSLRWKSSYNEQFF
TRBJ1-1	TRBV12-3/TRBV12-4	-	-	TGTGCCAGCAGACCCACCAGGGGGAACACTGAAGCTTTCTTT	CASRPTRGNTEAFF
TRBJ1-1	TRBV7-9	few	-	TGTGCCAGCAGCTTAGATATGGCTGAAGCTTTCTTT	CASSLDMAEAFF
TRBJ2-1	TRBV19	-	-	TGTGCCAGTAGTATGGGGAGCAATGAGCAGTTCTTC	CASSMGSNEQFF
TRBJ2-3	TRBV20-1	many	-	TGCAGTGCTAGAGATCCGAAGGGGGGCATTCTAGATACGCAGTATTTT	CSARDPKGGILDTQYF
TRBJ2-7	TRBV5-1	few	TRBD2	TGCGCCAGCAGTTCTGACGGGAGGTCCTACGAGCAGTACTTC	CASSSDGRSYEQYF
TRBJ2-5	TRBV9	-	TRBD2	TGTGCCAGCAGCGGGGGAGGGGAACAAGAGATCCAGTACTTC	CASSGGGEQEIQYF